These 28 T cell receptor beta chains share one sample of origin, sequenced in a study of blood T cell repertoires in COVID-19. Profiling relied on immunoSEQ multiplex PCR, and the TCRdb table lists in-frame clones only, not all of them. Of fewer than 350,000 clones in the sample, 85% to 90% were seen once. Sequencing was carried out using PBMCs or T cells enriched from blood (not recorded which). Receptors originate from a woman aged 25 to 39 with acute COVID-19.

The chain recombines TRBV7-2 with TRBJ2-3; D possibly corresponds to TRBD1 (6 bases). Germline V gene lookup returns CDR1 SGHTA and CDR2 FQGNSA. The CDR3 runs 15 residues. V lost 3 bases to trimming and J lost 5 bases, with 15 bases between them. CDR3 sequence: CASSFLGQGIDTQYF. DNA for the CDR3: TGTGCCAGCAGCTTTTTGGGTCAGGGGATAGATACGCAGTATTTT.

The V and J genes are TRBV3-1 (or the pseudogene TRBV3-2) and TRBJ2-1; TRBD2 matches at 7 bases. The CDR3 loop spans 15 amino acids. Germline loops: CDR1 LGHDT, CDR2 YNNKEL (reference sequence). The V and J ends lost 3 bases and 4 bases, in that order; junction bases with no gene match: 6. The CDR3 region is CASSQASGTYNEQFF. In nucleotides, the CDR3 is TGTGCCAGCAGCCAGGCTAGCGGAACATACAATGAGCAGTTCTTC.

The rearrangement uses TRBV5-1 and TRBJ1-1, with 9 bases fitting TRBD1. This CDR3 contains 17 residues. J gave up 5 bases and V 3 bases, and 14 bases lay outside the gene matches. Germline values: CDR1 SGHRS, CDR2 YFSETQ. The CDR3 spells CASSSPSHGTGSTEAFF. Here the CDR3 DNA reads TGCGCCAGCAGCTCACCTTCTCATGGGACAGGGTCGACTGAAGCTTTCTTT.

This clone was found a few times. The rearrangement links TRBV5-1 to TRBJ1-1; D call uncertain. CDR1 is SGHRS and CDR2 is YFSETQ in the germline V gene. There are 13 residues in the CDR3. V was shortened by 0 bases and J by 10 bases, with 13 bases between the two germline ends. This CDR3 reads CASSLAGVVGAFF. The CDR3 DNA reads TGCGCCAGCAGCTTGGCCGGAGTCGTCGGAGCTTTCTTT.

In DNA, the CDR3 is TGTGCCAGCACTCCCTCCGGCGAAGGGACACAAGGATACGAGCAGTACTTC. It encodes CASTPSGEGTQGYEQYF. The rearrangement uses TRBV27 and TRBJ2-7; perhaps TRBD1 as D (6 bases). The germline CDR1 and CDR2 sequences are MNHEY and SMNVEV (reference sequence). Between the trimmed V and J ends, which lost 7 bases and 4 bases, there was a span of 26 bases. There are 17 residues in the CDR3.

This chain links TRBV3-1 (or the pseudogene TRBV3-2) with TRBJ2-1; TRBD2 agrees at 11 bases. The CDR3 length is 14 residues. Germline values: CDR1 LGHDT, CDR2 YNNKEL (reference sequence). V shed 2 bases, J shed 10 bases, and the junction held 4 bases outside the gene matches. CDR3 DNA sequence: TGTGCCAGCAGCCAAATAGCGGGAGGGGGGGAGCAGTTCTTC. Translation: CASSQIAGGGEQFF.

This chain uses TRBV28 with TRBJ2-1; 14 bases map to TRBD2. V dropped 5 bases and J dropped 1; count of bases not matched to a gene: 10. The CDR3 has 19 residues. The germline V gene encodes CDR1 MDHEN and CDR2 SYDVKM. The CDR3 nucleotides are TGTGCCAGCAGTGCGAAAGGGACTAGCGGGAGCTGGTCCTACAATGAGCAGTTCTTC. It yields the protein CASSAKGTSGSWSYNEQFF.

The chain joins TRBV30 to TRBJ1-1; TRBD1 agrees at 8 bases. Trimming took 5 bases from V and 1 from J; bases not matched to a gene: 12. The germline V gene has CDR1 GTSNPN and CDR2 SVGIG (reference sequence). This CDR3 is 16 amino acids long. The CDR3 spells CAWSKDRGNWNTEAFF. CDR3 sequence (DNA): TGTGCCTGGTCCAAAGACAGGGGCAATTGGAACACTGAAGCTTTCTTT.

V is TRBV30 and J is TRBJ2-1; no firm D call. The CDR3 consists of 12 residues. The V and J ends lost 3 bases and 6 bases respectively, with 9 bases between them. Germline V gives CDR1 GTSNPN, CDR2 SVGIG (reference sequence). The CDR3 loop reads CAWRRGGNEQFF. DNA for the CDR3: TGTGCCTGGAGGCGAGGCGGCAATGAGCAGTTCTTC. The full variable domain, rest sourced from reference TRBV30 and TRBJ2-1, is SQTIHQWPATLVQPVGSPLSLECTVEGTSNPNLYWYRQAAGRGLQLLFYSVGIGQISSEVPQNLSASRPQDRQFILSSKKLLLSDSGFYLCAWRRGGNEQFFGPGTRLTVL.

The rearrangement joins TRBV18 to TRBJ2-7, with 10 bases that match TRBD2. J was trimmed by 9 bases and V by 1 base; bases with no gene match: 6. The CDR3 length is 14 residues. Germline V gene data show CDR1 as KGHSH and CDR2 as LQKENI. The CDR3 reads CASSPRLAGDSQYF. In DNA, the CDR3 is TGTGCCAGCTCACCACGGCTAGCGGGAGATTCGCAGTACTTC.

The chain uses TRBV6-5 and TRBJ2-1, with D maybe TRBD2 (6 bases). The V and J ends lost 4 bases and 0 bases respectively, with 10 bases between them. The CDR3 is 15 residues long. Germline CDR1 MNHEY, CDR2 SVGAGI. The CDR3 coding sequence is TGTGCCAGCAGTTTTGGCGGGGCCTCCTACAATGAGCAGTTCTTC. As protein: CASSFGGASYNEQFF.

The CDR3 reads CASSYPSGSGTPSYEQYF. CDR3 DNA: TGTGCCAGCAGTTACCCGAGCGGTAGCGGGACCCCATCGTACGAGCAGTACTTC. This chain connects TRBV6-2 or TRBV6-3 to TRBJ2-7; TRBD2 agrees at 8 bases. The germline V gene encodes CDR1 MNHEY and CDR2 SVGEGT. V lost 2 bases, J lost 4 bases, and 16 bases stayed unmatched. The CDR3 is made up of 18 amino acids.

The chain employs TRBV28 and TRBJ2-7, with D perhaps matching TRBD2 (6 bases). CDR3 length equals 13 residues. The germline V gene encodes CDR1 MDHEN and CDR2 SYDVKM. The V and J ends lost 6 bases and 3 bases respectively, with 12 bases between them. CDR3 amino acids: CASSLSEGYEQYF. The CDR3 DNA is TGTGCCAGCAGCCTCTCGGAGGGCTACGAGCAGTACTTC.

The gene calls are TRBV28 and TRBJ2-7, with D perhaps matching TRBD1 (6 bases). From germline, CDR1 is MDHEN and CDR2 SYDVKM. The CDR3 length is 10 residues. Trimming removed 7 bases at V and 11 bases at J, with 12 bases between. CDR3 residues: CASTGTKEYF. Written as DNA, the CDR3 is TGTGCCAGCACGGGGACAAAAGAGTACTTC. The complete variable domain, with remaining parts taken from reference TRBV28 and TRBJ2-7, reads DVKVTQSSRYLVKRTGEKVFLECVQDMDHENMFWYRQDPGLGLRLIYFSYDVKMKEKGDIPEGYSVSREKKERFSLILESASTNQTSMYLCASTGTKEYFGPGTRLTVT.

The genes are TRBV18 and TRBJ1-5; possibly TRBD1 for D (6 bases). Per the germline V gene, CDR1 is KGHSH and CDR2 is LQKENI. The CDR3 loop spans 15 amino acids. With 3 bases removed from V and 1 base from J, the gap between germline ends came to 10 bases. DNA of the CDR3: TGTGCCAGCTCACCCCTTGGACAGAGCAATCAGCCCCAGCATTTT. It codes for CASSPLGQSNQPQHF. Supplemented by reference TRBV18 and TRBJ1-5, the full variable domain reads NAGVMQNPRHLVRRRGQEARLRCSPMKGHSHVYWYRQLPEEGLKFMVYLQKENIIDESGMPKERFSAEFPKEGPSILRIQQVVRGDSAAYFCASSPLGQSNQPQHFGDGTRLSIL.

This chain joins TRBV18 and TRBJ1-1; 10 bases align to TRBD1. This CDR3 contains 15 residues. The ends lost 3 bases at V and 3 bases at J; junction bases unmatched: 4. The germline gives CDR1 KGHSH, CDR2 LQKENI. The CDR3 DNA reads as TGTGCCAGCTCACCCGGACAGGGGGGGTACACTGAAGCTTTCTTT. Translating gives CASSPGQGGYTEAFF. The full variable domain, with the rest looked up from reference TRBV18 and TRBJ1-1, is NAGVMQNPRHLVRRRGQEARLRCSPMKGHSHVYWYRQLPEEGLKFMVYLQKENIIDESGMPKERFSAEFPKEGPSILRIQQVVRGDSAAYFCASSPGQGGYTEAFFGQGTRLTVV.

The chain has TRBV10-3 and TRBJ2-7; D possibly corresponds to TRBD1 (5 bases). The V gene lost 10 bases and the J gene lost 3 bases, with 19 bases spanning the gap. Germline values: CDR1 ENHRY, CDR2 SYGVKD. CDR3 length: 14 residues. Written as DNA, the CDR3 is TGTGCCACCGCAGATGTAGGGGCTAACTACGAGCAGTACTTC. Translation: CATADVGANYEQYF.

This chain uses TRBV10-3 with TRBJ2-3; TRBD1 is a possible D gene (6 bases). CDR1 ENHRY and CDR2 SYGVKD come from the germline V gene. Trimming stripped 5 bases from V and 0 bases from J, with 9 bases between. There are 14 residues in the CDR3. CDR3 region: CAISPGQSTDTQYF. The CDR3 nucleotides are TGTGCCATCAGTCCCGGACAGAGCACAGATACGCAGTATTTT.

The CDR3 protein is CASSQEAPSSYEQYF. CDR3 nucleotides: TGCGCCAGCAGCCAAGAAGCCCCGAGCTCCTACGAGCAGTACTTC. The chain uses TRBV4-1 and TRBJ2-7, with unresolved D. This CDR3 contains 15 residues. Trimming shortened V by 0 bases and J by 0 bases, and 9 bases separated the two germline ends. CDR1 is MGHRA and CDR2 is YSYEKL in the germline V gene.

This chain joins TRBV28 and TRBJ2-1; 7 positions agree with TRBD2. V was clipped by 6 bases and J by 4 bases; unmatched bases: 9. The CDR3 extends over 15 amino acids. The germline V gene encodes CDR1 MDHEN and CDR2 SYDVKM. For the CDR3, the DNA is TGTGCCAGCAGCACGCCTAGCGGAGGATACAATGAGCAGTTCTTC. Protein sequence: CASSTPSGGYNEQFF.

This clone was detected a few times. The chain is built from TRBV7-9 and TRBJ1-1; D perhaps matches TRBD1 (6 bases). This CDR3 is 13 amino acids long. From germline, CDR1 is SEHNR and CDR2 FQNEAQ (reference sequence). The V gene lost 5 bases and the J gene lost 6 bases, with 13 bases spanning the gap. The CDR3 protein is CASSLTGFAEAFF. CDR3 DNA: TGTGCCAGCAGCCTCACAGGGTTTGCTGAAGCTTTCTTT.

The CDR3 protein is CASSKIEEGGQGTSGNQPQHF. CDR3 DNA: TGTGCCAGCAGCAAAATCGAGGAGGGGGGACAGGGGACGAGTGGAAATCAGCCCCAGCATTTT. The chain carries TRBV21-1 and TRBJ1-5; the table assigns TRBD1, which was not confirmed against the DNA. TRBV21-1 is deemed a pseudogene. The CDR3 runs to 21 residues.

V gene TRBV13 combines with J gene TRBJ1-3; 7 nucleotides line up with TRBD1. This CDR3 is 16 amino acids long. Trimming removed 5 bases from V and 0 bases from J; junction bases left unmatched: 7. Germline V gives CDR1 PRHDT, CDR2 FYEKMQ (reference sequence). CDR3: CASSILTGHSGNTIYF. The CDR3 DNA follows: TGTGCCAGCAGCATCCTGACAGGGCACTCTGGAAACACCATATATTTT.

This clone occurred once. The chain is built from TRBV24-1 and TRBJ1-3; 9 bases map to TRBD1. The CDR3 totals 17 residues. Unmatched junction bases numbered 8, after V lost 3 bases and J lost 3 bases. Germline V gene sequence: CDR1 KGHDR, CDR2 SFDVKD. The CDR3 reads CATSDPQDRGGGNTIYF. The CDR3 nucleotides are TGTGCCACCAGTGATCCACAGGACAGGGGCGGTGGAAACACCATATATTTT.

The chain is built from TRBV5-1 and TRBJ2-5; TRBD2 matches 9 bases. Germline assignment: CDR1 SGHRS and CDR2 YFSETQ. V was clipped by 2 bases and J by 3 bases; unmatched bases: 5. This CDR3 has 15 amino acids. DNA for the CDR3: TGCGCCAGCAGCTTAATAGCGGGAGAGGAAGAGACCCAGTACTTC. This sequence encodes CASSLIAGEEETQYF.

The V and J genes are TRBV7-2 and TRBJ1-2; D unresolved. Germline CDR1 SGHTA, CDR2 FQGNSA. Between the trimmed V and J ends, which lost 3 bases and 1 base, there was a span of 12 bases. The CDR3 is 15 amino acids. The CDR3 nucleotides are TGTGCCAGCAGCTTTTTAGGAGGTGTTAACTATGGCTACACCTTC. Amino acid sequence: CASSFLGGVNYGYTF.

The rearrangement uses TRBV25-1 and TRBJ2-7; 10 nucleotides align to TRBD2. V was pared by 5 bases and J by 5 bases, with 3 bases of the junction left unmatched. Per germline, CDR1 MGHDK and CDR2 SYGVNS. The CDR3 has 13 amino acids. The CDR3 is CASSRLAGDEQYF. The CDR3 nucleotides read TGTGCCAGCAGTCGGCTAGCGGGAGACGAGCAGTACTTC.

The V gene is TRBV28, the J gene TRBJ2-5; 7 bases fit TRBD2. This CDR3 contains 13 residues. Losses at the gene ends were 5 bases for V and 3 bases for J; bases not matched to a gene: 3. The germline V gene encodes CDR1 MDHEN and CDR2 SYDVKM. CDR3 loop: CASSPGLEETQYF. CDR3 coding DNA: TGTGCCAGCAGTCCCGGACTAGAAGAGACCCAGTACTTC.